This T cell receptor beta chain was sequenced during a study of blood T cell repertoires in COVID-19 (dated by TCRdb to about 2020). The study in broad terms: Collaborator samples came from the United States, Italy and Spain and covered acute and convalescent phases of COVID-19. The prospective study material was composed of cDNA or gDNA derived from T cells, B-cell-depleted T cells, or PBMCs. The dataset comprised deeply sampled blood TCRbeta repertoires from subjects exposed to, actively infected with, or recovered from COVID-19. The repertoires were released in a freely available public database meant as a resource for research on the immune response to SARS-CoV-2. Samples were obtained from the ongoing ImmuneRACE study (first 160 participants) and from over a thousand subjects provided by 6 global collaborators. The sample metadata nearly always contained a de-identified subject ID, COVID-19 status, age in years and sex. Where available, HLA class I and class II types were taken from metadata supplied by the sample provider and were not determined by assay-based typing.

Its CDR3 holds 16 amino acids, cysteine through phenylalanine. Only the CDR3 region is kept as DNA, spanning 48 bases read in frame from base 1. CDR1 and CDR2 are drawn from the germline V gene (reference sequence): GTSNPN, SVGIG. Compared with germline, V lacks 2 bases and J lacks 5 bases; bases without a gene match: 12. TCRbeta CDR3 regions were amplified from genomic DNA using the immunoSEQ Assay, a bias-controlled multiplex PCR. In the original analysis: The number of nucleated cells in each sample was estimated by amplification of reference gene primers within the assay. To quantify the absolute abundance of each unique TCRbeta CDR3 rearrangement, sequence reads were collapsed and filtered. For each sample, productive Simpson clonality was calculated as the square root of Simpson's diversity index across productive rearrangements. The table was pulled from immuneACCESS by TCRdb, which kept in-frame rearrangements only. Such tables lose some clones; where checked, under half of the loss comes from unresolved V genes, and the rest has no known cause. For V, J and clone size, that table is used; D and trimming come from the DNA. For this sample the table gives about 480,000 clones, of which about 89% were detected only once. In total, the top ten clones hold roughly 8% of the sample.

This clone was seen once. The specificity of this receptor is unknown. No much larger clone is present one base from it, and per-base qualities are unavailable. One collaborating source in Seattle enrolled patients during active infection and followed them longitudinally through the course of disease. Whole blood was collected in K2EDTA tubes by collaborating institutions according to the institutions' own protocols. For TCRbeta analysis, collaborators shipped samples as frozen whole blood, isolated PBMCs, or DNA extracted from either of those sample types. The paper as a whole reports these results and caveats: How much clinical and demographic metadata was included differed by source and by participant, and the metadata was provided uncurated.

Sequencing used peripheral blood. The clonotype originates from a woman between 45 and 60 years old with COVID-19, enrolled during active disease. This chain is built from TRBV30 and TRBJ2-7; 10 nucleotides in the junction match TRBD1. The CDR3 loop reads CAWSRPRTGGRDEQYF. The nucleotide sequence reads as follows: TGTGCCTGGAGTCGGCCTAGGACAGGGGGTAGGGACGAGCAGTACTTC.